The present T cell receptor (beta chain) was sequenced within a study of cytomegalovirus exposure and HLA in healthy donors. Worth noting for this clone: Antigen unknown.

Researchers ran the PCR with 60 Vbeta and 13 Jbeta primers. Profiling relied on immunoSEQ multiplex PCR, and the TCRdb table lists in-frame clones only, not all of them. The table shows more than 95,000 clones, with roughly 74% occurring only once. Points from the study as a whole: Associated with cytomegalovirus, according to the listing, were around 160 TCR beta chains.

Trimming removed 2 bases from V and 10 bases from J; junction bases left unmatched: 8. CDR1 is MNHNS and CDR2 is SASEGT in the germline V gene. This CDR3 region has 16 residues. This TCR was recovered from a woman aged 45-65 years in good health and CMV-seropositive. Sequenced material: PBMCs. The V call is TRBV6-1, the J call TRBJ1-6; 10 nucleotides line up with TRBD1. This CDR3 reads CASSERFGQGGSPLHF. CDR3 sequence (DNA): TGTGCCAGCAGTGAACGATTCGGACAGGGGGGCTCACCCCTCCACTTT.